Each of the 5 T cell receptor beta chains below was sequenced from the same sample in a study of shared clonotypes between healthy human individuals. Libraries were prepared by immunoSEQ multiplex PCR; TCRdb keeps only in-frame clonotypes and omits some of them. The sample yields under 750,000 clones, around 77% seen once. The sequenced sample was memory CD4+ T cells sorted from blood. Described subset: CD45RA-negative fraction. The receptor set was obtained from a young woman in good health.

The CDR3 nucleotides read TGTGCCAGCAGCTTCCGGGACAGCCCCTACGAGCAGTACTTC. The encoded protein is CASSFRDSPYEQYF. The rearrangement uses TRBV7-8 and TRBJ2-5; 7 nucleotides line up with TRBD1. The J call could be wrong; TRBJ2-7 is a better fit for the DNA end. The CDR3 has 14 amino acids. The germline CDR1 and CDR2 sequences are SGHVS and FQNEAQ.

The V and J genes are TRBV5-1 and TRBJ1-3; D not resolved. V lost 1 base, J lost 0 bases, and 8 bases lay in between. CDR1 and CDR2 from the germline V gene are SGHRS and YFSETQ. The CDR3 extends over 15 amino acids. The CDR3: CASSLSGFSGNTIYF. The DNA of the CDR3 is TGCGCCAGCAGCTTGTCCGGGTTCTCTGGAAACACCATATATTTT.

For this clone: Within the sample, other DNA sequences also encode this same CDR3. The chain carries TRBV6-1 and TRBJ2-5; D is uncertain. V lost 5 bases and J 5 bases, leaving 9 bases between the germline ends. CDR1 is MNHNS and CDR2 is SASEGT in the germline V gene. This CDR3 contains 12 residues. This CDR3 is CASSPSRETQYF. As DNA, the CDR3 is TGTGCCAGCAGTCCTTCACGGGAGACCCAGTACTTC.

This chain uses TRBV29-1 with TRBJ2-1, with 10 bases fitting TRBD2. Germline loops: CDR1 SQVTM, CDR2 ANQGSEA. This CDR3 has 13 residues. V dropped 4 bases and J dropped 10; count of bases not matched to a gene: 7. The CDR3 coding sequence is TGCAGCGTTGCTTCTAGCGGGAGACGAGAGCAGTTCTTC. It translates to CSVASSGRREQFF.

The chain couples TRBV5-6 to TRBJ2-5, with 9 bases lining up with TRBD2. CDR1 is SGHDT and CDR2 is YYEEEE in the germline V gene. The CDR3 runs to 16 residues. J lost 2 bases, V lost 2 bases, and 7 bases had no gene match. The chain's CDR3 is CASSFRGSGRQETQYF. The CDR3 region has the DNA TGTGCCAGCAGCTTCCGAGGTAGCGGGAGACAAGAGACCCAGTACTTC.